Sequencing of this TCR beta chain was carried out in a study of cytomegalovirus exposure and HLA in healthy donors. The PCR was carried out with 60 Vbeta primers and 13 Jbeta primers. Sequenced by immunoSEQ multiplex PCR; TCRdb stores in-frame clones only, minus some. The sample has about 78,000 clones, and its top ten clones hold 7.5%. Study observations and caveats: A prior analysis recorded that most TCR beta V segments were productive about 87% or about 30% of the time.

Notes on this clone: The antigen remains undetermined.

The sample taken for sequencing was PBMCs. The source is a female donor in good health and CMV-seropositive.

CDR3 region: CASSEALRTSGMETQYF. The CDR3 region has the DNA TGTGCCAGCAGTGAAGCGCTTCGGACTAGCGGGATGGAGACCCAGTACTTC. The chain recombines TRBV2 with TRBJ2-5; 12 nucleotides agree with TRBD2. Germline V gene lookup returns CDR1 SNHLY and CDR2 FYNNEI. The junction had 7 bases not matched to a gene; V was cut back by 0 bases and J by 5 bases. This CDR3 comprises 17 residues.